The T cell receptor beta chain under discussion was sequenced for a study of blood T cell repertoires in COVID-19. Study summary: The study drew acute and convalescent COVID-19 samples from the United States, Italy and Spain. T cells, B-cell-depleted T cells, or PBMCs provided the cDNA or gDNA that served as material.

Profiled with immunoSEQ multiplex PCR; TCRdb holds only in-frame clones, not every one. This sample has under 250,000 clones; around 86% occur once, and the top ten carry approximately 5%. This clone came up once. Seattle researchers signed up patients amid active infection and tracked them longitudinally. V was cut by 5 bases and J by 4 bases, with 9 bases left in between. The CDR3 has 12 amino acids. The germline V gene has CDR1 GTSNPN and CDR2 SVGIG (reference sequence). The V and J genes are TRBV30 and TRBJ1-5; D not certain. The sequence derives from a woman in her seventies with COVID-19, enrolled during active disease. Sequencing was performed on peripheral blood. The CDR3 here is CAWDGGNQPQHF. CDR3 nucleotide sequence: TGTGCCTGGGATGGAGGGAATCAGCCCCAGCATTTT.